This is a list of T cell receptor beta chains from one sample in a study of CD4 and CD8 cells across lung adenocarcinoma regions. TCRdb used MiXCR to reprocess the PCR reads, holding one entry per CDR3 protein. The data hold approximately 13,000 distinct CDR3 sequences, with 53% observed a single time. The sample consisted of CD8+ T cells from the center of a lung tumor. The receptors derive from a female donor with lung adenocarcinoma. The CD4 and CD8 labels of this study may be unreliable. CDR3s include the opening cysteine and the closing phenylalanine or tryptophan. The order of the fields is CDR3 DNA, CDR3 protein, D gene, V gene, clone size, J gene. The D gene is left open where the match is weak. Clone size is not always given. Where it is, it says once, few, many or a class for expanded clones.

CDR3 DNA: TGCGCCAGCAGCTTGACAGCAAACTATGGCTACACCTTC
CDR3 protein: CASSLTANYGYTF
D gene: -
V gene: TRBV5-1
clone size: -
J gene: TRBJ1-2

CDR3 DNA: TGTGCCACCTCGGGACTAGCGAGGAATGAGCAGTACTTC
CDR3 protein: CATSGLARNEQYF
D gene: TRBD2
V gene: TRBV6-1
clone size: few
J gene: TRBJ2-7

CDR3 DNA: TGTGCCAGCAGATTCTCCGGGACTAGCGAAAATGTGCAGTTCTTC
CDR3 protein: CASRFSGTSENVQFF
D gene: TRBD2
V gene: TRBV6-5
clone size: few
J gene: TRBJ2-1

CDR3 DNA: TGTGCCAGCAGTGAAGCCGGGGGGGCAGATGCCCTGACTTTC
CDR3 protein: CASSEAGGADALTF
D gene: TRBD2
V gene: TRBV6-1
clone size: -
J gene: TRBJ2-6

CDR3 DNA: TGTGCCACCAGGTCGTCTACTTGGTATGGGGGAGAGACCCAGTACTTC
CDR3 protein: CATRSSTWYGGETQYF
D gene: -
V gene: TRBV25-1
clone size: once
J gene: TRBJ2-5

CDR3 DNA: TGTGCCACCCGACAGGGGGCCAACAATGAGCAGTTCTTC
CDR3 protein: CATRQGANNEQFF
D gene: TRBD1
V gene: TRBV10-3
clone size: -
J gene: TRBJ2-1

CDR3 DNA: TGCGCCAGCAGCCAAGTCTTGGGGGAGGTCCACAATGAGCAGTTCTTC
CDR3 protein: CASSQVLGEVHNEQFF
D gene: -
V gene: TRBV4-1
clone size: -
J gene: TRBJ2-1

CDR3 DNA: TGCGCCAGCAGGGGCCTAGACGCCGAGGGGGATACGCAGTATTTT
CDR3 protein: CASRGLDAEGDTQYF
D gene: -
V gene: TRBV10-2
clone size: -
J gene: TRBJ2-3

CDR3 DNA: TGTGCCAGCAGCGAACAGGGGGCTCCAGGAAACACCATATATTTT
CDR3 protein: CASSEQGAPGNTIYF
D gene: TRBD1
V gene: TRBV6-1
clone size: medium-sized
J gene: TRBJ1-3

CDR3 DNA: TGTGCCGGGTCCAGTGTGGAAGAGACGCAGTATTTT
CDR3 protein: CAGSSVEETQYF
D gene: -
V gene: TRBV6-8
clone size: once
J gene: TRBJ2-3

CDR3 DNA: TGTGCCAGCACAAGTTTTTATAGCGGGAGTCCGAACAATGAGCAGTTCTTC
CDR3 protein: CASTSFYSGSPNNEQFF
D gene: TRBD2
V gene: TRBV6-1
clone size: once
J gene: TRBJ2-1

CDR3 DNA: TGTGCCTGGGTGGGGGCAGGACTCTTCACAGATACGCAGTATTTT
CDR3 protein: CAWVGAGLFTDTQYF
D gene: -
V gene: TRBV30
clone size: -
J gene: TRBJ2-3

CDR3 DNA: TGTGCCACGAAACGAGGGGGCGCCGATGAAAAACTGTTTTTT
CDR3 protein: CATKRGGADEKLFF
D gene: TRBD1
V gene: TRBV12-3/TRBV12-4
clone size: many
J gene: TRBJ1-4

CDR3 DNA: TGTGCCAGCACCGCCGGACTTAGCACAGATACGCAGTATTTT
CDR3 protein: CASTAGLSTDTQYF
D gene: -
V gene: TRBV5-4
clone size: -
J gene: TRBJ2-3

CDR3 DNA: TGTGCCAGCAGTGAACCCGGAAGACTCCGGGGCTACACCTTC
CDR3 protein: CASSEPGRLRGYTF
D gene: -
V gene: TRBV6-1
clone size: -
J gene: TRBJ1-2

CDR3 DNA: TGTGCCAGCAGCTCGGGACAGGGGGCTTTGCAGTTCTTC
CDR3 protein: CASSSGQGALQFF
D gene: TRBD1
V gene: TRBV7-6
clone size: -
J gene: TRBJ2-1

CDR3 DNA: TGTGCCATCAGTGAGTCGAGGTTTGAGGGCTACGAGCAGTACTTC
CDR3 protein: CAISESRFEGYEQYF
D gene: -
V gene: TRBV10-3
clone size: -
J gene: TRBJ2-7

CDR3 DNA: TGTGCCAGCAGCCTAGGGGGGGGGGGCACAGATACGCAGTATTTT
CDR3 protein: CASSLGGGGTDTQYF
D gene: -
V gene: TRBV11-3
clone size: few
J gene: TRBJ2-3

CDR3 DNA: TGTGCGAGCAGCCTCTCGGGGCTGGGAGCCAAAAACACGCAGTACTTC
CDR3 protein: CASSLSGLGAKNTQYF
D gene: -
V gene: TRBV11-2
clone size: -
J gene: TRBJ2-4

CDR3 DNA: TGTGCCAGCAGACGTTTATCGGGCAATCAGCCCCAGCATTTT
CDR3 protein: CASRRLSGNQPQHF
D gene: -
V gene: TRBV27
clone size: -
J gene: TRBJ1-5

CDR3 DNA: TGTGCCAGCAGGGAACAGGCTCCATCGGCCAGTGAGCAGTTCTTC
CDR3 protein: CASREQAPSASEQFF
D gene: -
V gene: TRBV6-1
clone size: few
J gene: TRBJ2-1

CDR3 DNA: TGCGCCACCAGCGTGGGGCCCTACAATGAGCAGTTCTTC
CDR3 protein: CATSVGPYNEQFF
D gene: -
V gene: TRBV10-1
clone size: -
J gene: TRBJ2-1